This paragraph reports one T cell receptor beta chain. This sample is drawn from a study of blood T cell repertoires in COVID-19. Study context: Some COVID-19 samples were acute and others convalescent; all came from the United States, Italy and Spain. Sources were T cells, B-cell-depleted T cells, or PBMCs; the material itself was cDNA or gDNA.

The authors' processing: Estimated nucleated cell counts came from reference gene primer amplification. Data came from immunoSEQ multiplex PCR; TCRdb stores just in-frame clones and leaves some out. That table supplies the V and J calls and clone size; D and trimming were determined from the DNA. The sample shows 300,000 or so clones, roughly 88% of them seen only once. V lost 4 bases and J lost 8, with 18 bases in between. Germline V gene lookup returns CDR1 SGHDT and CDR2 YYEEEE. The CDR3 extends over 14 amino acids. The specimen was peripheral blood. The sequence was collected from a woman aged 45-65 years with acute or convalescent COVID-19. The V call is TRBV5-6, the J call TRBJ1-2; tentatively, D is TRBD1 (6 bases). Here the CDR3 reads CASSVRGRLGGYTF. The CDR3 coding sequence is TGTGCCAGCAGCGTGCGGGGGCGCCTAGGGGGCTACACCTTC.